This note documents a single T cell receptor (beta chain) sequence. TCRdb's copy holds only in-frame clones and misses some; the assay was immunoSEQ multiplex PCR. The sample carries under 150,000 clones, just over 90% recorded once. The data were obtained in a study of T cell responses to AZD1222 COVID-19 vaccine. The CDR3 length is 14 residues. Trimming removed 4 bases at V and 2 bases at J, with 12 bases between. Germline CDR1 reads SGHRS; CDR2 reads YFSETQ. Sequences were derived from peripheral blood, sampled on day 0 of AZD1222 vaccination. The chain carries TRBV5-1 and TRBJ1-1, with D tentatively TRBD1 (5 bases). The TCR was taken from an adult in good health. The DNA for the CDR3 is TGCGCCAGCAGCCCGGGGACGGCCAACACTGAAGCTTTCTTT. Translating gives CASSPGTANTEAFF. The full variable domain, with the rest looked up from reference TRBV5-1 and TRBJ1-1, is KAGVTQTPRYLIKTRGQQVTLSCSPISGHRSVSWYQQTPGQGLQFLFEYFSETQRNKGNFPGRFSGRQFSNSRSEMNVSTLELGDSALYLCASSPGTANTEAFFGQGTRLTVV.